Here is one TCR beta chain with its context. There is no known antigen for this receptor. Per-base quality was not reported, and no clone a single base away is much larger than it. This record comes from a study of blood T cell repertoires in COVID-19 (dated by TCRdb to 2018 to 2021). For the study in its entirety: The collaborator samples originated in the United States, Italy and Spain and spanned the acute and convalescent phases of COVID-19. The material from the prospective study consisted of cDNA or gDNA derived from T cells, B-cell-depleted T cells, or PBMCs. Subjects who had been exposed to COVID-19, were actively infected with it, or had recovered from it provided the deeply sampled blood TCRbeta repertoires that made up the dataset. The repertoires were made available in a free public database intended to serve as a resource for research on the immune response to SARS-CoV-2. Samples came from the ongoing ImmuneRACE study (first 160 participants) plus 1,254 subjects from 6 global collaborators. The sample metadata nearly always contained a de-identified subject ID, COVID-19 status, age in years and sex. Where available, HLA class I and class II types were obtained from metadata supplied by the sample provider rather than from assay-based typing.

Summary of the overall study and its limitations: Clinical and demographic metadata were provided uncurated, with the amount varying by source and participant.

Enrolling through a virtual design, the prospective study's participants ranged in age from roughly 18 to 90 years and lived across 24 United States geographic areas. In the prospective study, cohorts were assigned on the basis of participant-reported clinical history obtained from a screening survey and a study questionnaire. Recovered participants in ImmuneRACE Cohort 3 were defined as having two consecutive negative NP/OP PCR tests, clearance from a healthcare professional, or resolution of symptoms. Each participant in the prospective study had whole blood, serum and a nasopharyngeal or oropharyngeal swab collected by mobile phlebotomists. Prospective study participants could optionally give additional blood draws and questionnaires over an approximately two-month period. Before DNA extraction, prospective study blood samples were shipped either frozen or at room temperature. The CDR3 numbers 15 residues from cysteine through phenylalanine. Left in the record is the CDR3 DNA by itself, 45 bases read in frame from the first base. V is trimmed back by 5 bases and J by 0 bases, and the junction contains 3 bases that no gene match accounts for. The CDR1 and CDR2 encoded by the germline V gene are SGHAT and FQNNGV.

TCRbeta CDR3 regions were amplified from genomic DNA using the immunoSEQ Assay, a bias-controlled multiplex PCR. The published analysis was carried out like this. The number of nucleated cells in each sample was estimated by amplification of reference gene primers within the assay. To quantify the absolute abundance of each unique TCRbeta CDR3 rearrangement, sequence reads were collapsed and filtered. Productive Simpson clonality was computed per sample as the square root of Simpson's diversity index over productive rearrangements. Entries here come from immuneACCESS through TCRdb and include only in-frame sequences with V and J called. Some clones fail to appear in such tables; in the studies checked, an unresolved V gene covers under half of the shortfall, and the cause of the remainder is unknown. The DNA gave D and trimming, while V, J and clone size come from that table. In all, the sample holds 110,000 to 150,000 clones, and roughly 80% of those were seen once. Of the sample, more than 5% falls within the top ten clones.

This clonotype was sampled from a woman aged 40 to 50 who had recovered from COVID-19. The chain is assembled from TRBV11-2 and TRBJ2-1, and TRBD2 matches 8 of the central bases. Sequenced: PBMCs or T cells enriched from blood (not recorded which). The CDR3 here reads CASSPAGGSYNEQFF. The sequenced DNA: TGTGCCAGCAGCCCGGCGGGGGGCTCCTACAATGAGCAGTTCTTC. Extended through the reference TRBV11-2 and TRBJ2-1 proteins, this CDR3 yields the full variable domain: EAGVAQSPRYKIIEKRQSVAFWCNPISGHATLYWYQQILGQGPKLLIQFQNNGVVDDSQLPKDRFSAERLKGVDSTLKIQPAKLEDSAVYLCASSPAGGSYNEQFFGPGTRLTVL.